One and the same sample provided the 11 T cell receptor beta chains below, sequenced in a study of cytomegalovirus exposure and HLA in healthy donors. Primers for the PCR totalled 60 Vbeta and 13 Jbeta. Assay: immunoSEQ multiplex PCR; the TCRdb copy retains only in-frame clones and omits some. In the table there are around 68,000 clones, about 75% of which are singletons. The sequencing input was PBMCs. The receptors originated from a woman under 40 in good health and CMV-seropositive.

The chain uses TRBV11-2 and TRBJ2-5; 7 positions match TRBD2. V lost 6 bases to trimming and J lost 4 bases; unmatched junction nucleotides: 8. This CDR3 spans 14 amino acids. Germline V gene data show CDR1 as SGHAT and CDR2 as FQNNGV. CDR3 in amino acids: CASSLTPGGETQYF. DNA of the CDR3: TGTGCCAGCAGTTTAACGCCGGGGGGAGAGACCCAGTACTTC.

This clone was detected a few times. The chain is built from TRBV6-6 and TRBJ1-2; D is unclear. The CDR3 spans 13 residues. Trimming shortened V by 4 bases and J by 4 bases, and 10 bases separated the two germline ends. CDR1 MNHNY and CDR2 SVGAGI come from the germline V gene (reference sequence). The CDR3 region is CASSFGGSYGYTF. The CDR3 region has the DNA TGTGCCAGCAGTTTCGGCGGGAGCTATGGCTACACCTTC.

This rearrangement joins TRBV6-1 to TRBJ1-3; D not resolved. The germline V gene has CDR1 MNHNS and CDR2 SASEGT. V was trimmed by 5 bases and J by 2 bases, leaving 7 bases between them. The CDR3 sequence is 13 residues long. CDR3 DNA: TGTGCCAGCAGTTGGAGGCCTGGAAACACCATATATTTT. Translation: CASSWRPGNTIYF.

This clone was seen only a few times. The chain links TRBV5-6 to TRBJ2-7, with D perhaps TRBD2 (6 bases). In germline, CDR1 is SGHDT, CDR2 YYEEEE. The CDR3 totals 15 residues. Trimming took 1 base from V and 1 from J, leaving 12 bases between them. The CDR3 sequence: CASSLSGLPSYEQYF. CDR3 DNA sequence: TGTGCCAGCAGCTTGTCGGGACTTCCTTCCTACGAGCAGTACTTC.

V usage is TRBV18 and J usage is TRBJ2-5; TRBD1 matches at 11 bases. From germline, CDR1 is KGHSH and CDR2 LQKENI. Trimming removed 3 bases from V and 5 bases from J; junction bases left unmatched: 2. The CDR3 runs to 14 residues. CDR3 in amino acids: CASSPDRGRETQYF. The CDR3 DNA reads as TGTGCCAGCTCACCGGACAGGGGGCGTGAGACCCAGTACTTC.

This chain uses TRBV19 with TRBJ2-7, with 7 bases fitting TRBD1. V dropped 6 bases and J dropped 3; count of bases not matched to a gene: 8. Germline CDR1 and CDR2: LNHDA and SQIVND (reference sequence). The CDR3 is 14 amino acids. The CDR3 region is CASSQTGTFYEQYF. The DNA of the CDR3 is TGTGCCAGTAGCCAGACAGGGACGTTCTACGAGCAGTACTTC. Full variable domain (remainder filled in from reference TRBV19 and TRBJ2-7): DGGITQSPKYLFRKEGQNVTLSCEQNLNHDAMYWYRQDPGQGLRLIYYSQIVNDFQKGDIAEGYSVSREKKESFPLTVTSAQKNPTAFYLCASSQTGTFYEQYFGPGTRLTVT.

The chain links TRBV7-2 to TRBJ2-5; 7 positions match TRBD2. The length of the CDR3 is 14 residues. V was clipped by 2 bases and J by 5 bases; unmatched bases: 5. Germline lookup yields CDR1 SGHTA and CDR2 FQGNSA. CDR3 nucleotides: TGTGCCAGCAGCTTACCGGGACTACCCGAGACCCAGTACTTC. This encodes CASSLPGLPETQYF.

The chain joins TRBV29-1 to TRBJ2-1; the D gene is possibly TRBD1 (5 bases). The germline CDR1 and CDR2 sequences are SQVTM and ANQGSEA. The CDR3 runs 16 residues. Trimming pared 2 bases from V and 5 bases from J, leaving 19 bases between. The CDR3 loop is CSVESSKTANHNEQFF. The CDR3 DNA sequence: TGCAGCGTTGAATCTTCTAAGACAGCGAATCACAATGAGCAGTTCTTC.

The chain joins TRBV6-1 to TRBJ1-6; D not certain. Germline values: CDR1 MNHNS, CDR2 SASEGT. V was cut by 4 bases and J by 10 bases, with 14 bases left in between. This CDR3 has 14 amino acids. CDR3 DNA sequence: TGTGCCAGCAGTGCCCGGGAACGGGAATCACCCCTCCACTTT. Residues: CASSARERESPLHF.

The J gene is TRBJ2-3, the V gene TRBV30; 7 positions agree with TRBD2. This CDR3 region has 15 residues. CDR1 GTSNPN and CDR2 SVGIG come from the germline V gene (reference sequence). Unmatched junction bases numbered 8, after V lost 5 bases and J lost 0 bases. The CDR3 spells CAWAGGSQSTDTQYF. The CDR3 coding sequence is TGTGCCTGGGCCGGCGGGAGTCAAAGCACAGATACGCAGTATTTT.

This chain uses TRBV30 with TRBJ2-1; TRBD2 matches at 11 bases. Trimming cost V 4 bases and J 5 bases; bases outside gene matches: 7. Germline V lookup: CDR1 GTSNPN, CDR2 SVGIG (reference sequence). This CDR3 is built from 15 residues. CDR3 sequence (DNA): TGTGCCTGGATCGTACTAGCGGGAGAGAACAATGAGCAGTTCTTC. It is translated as CAWIVLAGENNEQFF. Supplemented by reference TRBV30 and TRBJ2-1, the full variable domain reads SQTIHQWPATLVQPVGSPLSLECTVEGTSNPNLYWYRQAAGRGLQLLFYSVGIGQISSEVPQNLSASRPQDRQFILSSKKLLLSDSGFYLCAWIVLAGENNEQFFGPGTRLTVL.